This T cell receptor (beta chain) is from a study of blood T cell repertoires in COVID-19. Study overall: Whether acute or convalescent, the COVID-19 samples came from the United States, Italy and Spain. PBMCs, B-cell-depleted T cells, or T cells provided the cDNA or gDNA that made up the material.

CDR1 LGHNT and CDR2 FRNRAP come from the germline V gene. This CDR3 is built from 14 residues. V gave up 1 base and J gave up 0 bases, with 7 bases separating them. In the authors' workflow: The authors estimated nucleated cell counts from reference gene primer amplification. TCRdb's copy holds only in-frame clones and misses some; the assay was immunoSEQ multiplex PCR. The V and J calls and clone size are taken from that table; D and trimming were inferred from the DNA. Of about 220,000 clones in the sample, 80% to 90% were seen once. Self-reported history from a screening survey and questionnaire set each donor's cohort.

The specimen sequenced was PBMCs or T cells enriched from blood (not recorded which). The chain is built from TRBV12-5 and TRBJ2-7; weak D call: TRBD2 (5 bases). This sequence originates from a woman aged 18-29 years in a cohort exposed to, infected with or recovered from COVID-19 (not recorded which). The CDR3 here is CASGLGTYSYEQYF. CDR3 DNA: TGTGCTAGTGGTTTGGGGACTTACTCCTACGAGCAGTACTTC.